This TCR beta chain appears in the sequencing data of a study of blood T cells in healthy people across ages (dated by TCRdb to 2014 to 2015). For context, the study as a whole: In model experiments, template switching captured roughly one uniquely barcoded TCR beta cDNA molecule for every two T cells. Two additional independent replicas of 1 million unique cDNA reads from the same blood draw were analyzed for two donors (one aged 18 to 29 and one aged 80 or older). To avoid experimental bias, donors of different ages were randomly spread across the sequencing lanes. Four age groups were formed from the donors: young (average about 16 years), middle-aged (more than 35), aged (62) and long-lived (around 82). Using deep sequencing normalized with unique cDNA molecular identifiers, the study measured how TCR beta repertoire diversity changes with age.

On the study overall, not on this receptor specifically: Estimates of total diversity from one million sequenced T cells were regarded as lower bounds and underestimates. Observed TCR beta diversity correlated strongly with the percentage of naive T cells measured by flow cytometry. The long-lived group showed more naive CD4+ T cells, fewer expanded clones and increased TCR diversity than the aged group, suggesting age selection. Because donor CMV infection status was unknown, age-related changes in expanded clonotypes were potentially confounded. Bulk unsorted PBMC profiling prevented conclusive comparison of naive and antigen-experienced compartments. Observed TCR beta diversity per million T cells fell roughly linearly with age, and a significant reduction was already apparent by age approximately 41.

Library preparation used 5' RACE. A second PCR of about 6 to 11 cycles was performed with a sample-barcoded 5' primer and a J-beta primer mix. A unique molecular identifier was introduced onto each TCR beta cDNA molecule by a template-switch 5' adaptor carrying 12 random nucleotides. At least 2.5 million CDR3-containing paired-end reads were obtained from each sample. All of the RNA was converted into first-strand cDNA using the Mint cDNA synthesis kit, with a TRBC-specific oligonucleotide serving as the primer. After uracil-DNA glycosylase treatment, a first 18-cycle PCR used universal primers M1SS and BC2_uni_R on all cDNA. In the authors' own workflow: Normalization of each sample was performed by random selection of 1 million high-quality reads, each carrying a distinct molecular identifier. Reads with shared molecular identifiers were discarded instead of being binned into consensus sequences. MiTCR, set to a Q25 quality threshold and the strictest error-elimination algorithm, was used for CDR3 identification, clonotype clustering and error correction. A nonparametric unseen species model with Euler transformation was used to estimate lower-bound total TCR beta diversity. TCRdb reanalyzed the raw reads on its own, using fastp at Q25 for trimming and MiXCR for clone calling, and kept in-frame beta chains. Records with the same CDR3 protein are collapsed into one entry carrying the most frequent genes and DNA. The V and J calls were not made by the authors but by TCRdb's processing. For this sample there are around 1,800,000 distinct CDR3 sequences; about 39% appear just once. Roughly 24% of the sample is taken by the ten largest.

The donors were roughly 40 Caucasian individuals from Russia, aged about 6 to 95 years, who were systemically healthy. Ten milliliters of peripheral blood were drawn from each donor into EDTA-treated Vacutainer tubes. Ficoll-Paque density-gradient centrifugation was used to isolate PBMCs, with at least 6.5 million per sample. Total RNA was extracted from PBMCs with Trizol reagent, with at least 5 micrograms obtained per sample. Naive CD45RAhigh/CD27high T cell percentages were measured by flow cytometry on a PBMC aliquot from every donor. This clonotype was seen only a few times. There is no known antigen for this receptor. Per-base qualities were not stored, and no clone one base away is much larger. The source material was blood. The origin of this receptor is a human donor in good health.

The base sequence is TGTGCCAGCAGCACAAGACGGCAGAATCAGCCCCAGCATTTT. Translated, this gives CASSTRRQNQPQHF. The chain couples TRBV9 to TRBJ1-5, with an unclear D gene assignment. The CDR3 contains 14 residues, cysteine and phenylalanine counted. Of the read, only the CDR3 DNA is kept; its 42 bases are in frame from base 1. Based on the germline V gene, the CDR1 and CDR2 sequences are SGDLS and YYNGEE. V sheds 4 bases and J sheds 4 bases, leaving 12 bases between their ends.